These 7 T cell receptor beta chains were sequenced from one sample in a study of blood T cells in healthy people across ages (dated by TCRdb to between 2014 and 2017). The library came from 5' RACE. Sequenced using an Illumina HiSeq 2500. A second PCR of roughly 6 to 11 cycles was run with a J-beta primer mix and a sample-barcoded 5' primer. TCRdb trimmed public reads at Q25 via fastp, called clones via MiXCR and kept in-frame beta chains. Identical CDR3 proteins give one entry, which carries the most common genes and DNA. This sample gives 600,000 to 1,000,000 distinct CDR3 sequences in total; about 62% of them show up just once. The ten largest clones take up about 20% of the sample. Sequencing input: blood. Receptors originate from a man aged 25 to 40 in good health.

V is TRBV7-9 and J is TRBJ1-2; a weak D match, TRBD1 (6 bases). Germline CDR1 SEHNR, CDR2 FQNEAQ (reference sequence). The CDR3 has 12 amino acids. V shed 5 bases and J shed 5 bases, with 9 bases lying between them. CDR3 protein: CASSKDSYGYTF. The CDR3 region has the DNA TGTGCCAGCAGCAAGGACAGTTATGGCTACACCTTC.

The chain's CDR3 is CASSLAAGQYF. As DNA, the CDR3 is TGTGCCAGCAGTTTAGCGGCCGGGCAGTACTTC. This sequence joins TRBV12-3 or TRBV12-4 and TRBJ2-7; no clear D. The length of the CDR3 is 11 residues. Trimming removed 0 bases at V and 9 bases at J, with 6 bases between.

The V and J genes are TRBV6-5 and TRBJ1-5, with a weak D call TRBD1 (5 bases). Germline V gives CDR1 MNHEY, CDR2 SVGAGI. Trimming took off 6 bases at V and 6 bases at J, with 15 bases between the two ends. There are 14 residues in the CDR3. The CDR3 DNA follows: TGTGCCAGCAGACGTCGTGGGGCGGGTCAGCCCCAGCATTTT. This encodes CASRRRGAGQPQHF.

The V gene is TRBV20-1, the J gene TRBJ1-2, with unresolved D. The CDR3 totals 16 residues. Germline CDR1 is DFQATT and CDR2 is SNEGSKA (reference sequence). V was clipped by 0 bases and J by 1 base, with 15 bases between them. CDR3 bases: TGCAGTGCTAGAGATTATACTGAGAAGCATAACTATGGCTACACCTTC. Translating it yields CSARDYTEKHNYGYTF.

This clonotype has just one count. Mismatch with germline at one junction end may stem from a read error. The CDR3 region has the DNA TGTGCCAGCAGAGAAGCAACAGGGTCCTACGAGCAGTACTTC. Protein sequence: CASREATGSYEQYF. The gene calls are TRBV6-1 and TRBJ2-7; possibly TRBD1 for D (6 bases). Germline values: CDR1 MNHNS, CDR2 SASEGT. The CDR3 runs 14 residues.

V and J are TRBV5-1 and TRBJ2-6; D gene unclear. The V end lost 9 bases, the J end lost 2 bases, and 12 bases lay between the germline ends. CDR3 length equals 14 residues. In germline, CDR1 is SGHRS, CDR2 YFSETQ. CDR3 region: CATSQAAGANVLTF. The CDR3 nucleotides read TGCGCCACTTCTCAGGCTGCTGGGGCCAACGTCCTGACTTTC.

V is TRBV2 and J is TRBJ2-2, with a tentative D call TRBD1 (6 bases). The CDR3 is 15 amino acids. Between the trimmed V and J ends, which lost 7 bases and 4 bases, there was a span of 16 bases. The germline gives CDR1 SNHLY, CDR2 FYNNEI. DNA for the CDR3: TGTGCCAGCACTCGAGGGGCAGGGGCCACCGGGGAGCTGTTTTTT. The encoded protein is CASTRGAGATGELFF.